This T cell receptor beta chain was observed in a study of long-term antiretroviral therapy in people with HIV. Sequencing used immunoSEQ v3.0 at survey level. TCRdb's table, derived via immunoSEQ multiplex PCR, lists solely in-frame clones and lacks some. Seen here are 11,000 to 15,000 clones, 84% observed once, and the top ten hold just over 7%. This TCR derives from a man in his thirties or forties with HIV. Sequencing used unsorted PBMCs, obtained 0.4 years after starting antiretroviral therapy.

The chain's CDR3 is CASSLGQGAPEKLFF. The CDR3 DNA is TGTGCCAGCAGCTTAGGGCAGGGGGCGCCTGAAAAACTGTTTTTT. The chain combines TRBV7-8 with TRBJ1-4, with 8 bases lining up with TRBD1. Germline V lookup: CDR1 SGHVS, CDR2 FQNEAQ. The J segment lost 7 bases and the V segment lost 1 base, leaving 5 bases of the junction unmatched. The CDR3 spans 15 residues. The whole variable domain, filled in from reference TRBV7-8 and TRBJ1-4, reads GAGVSQSPRYKVAKRGQDVALRCDPISGHVSLFWYQQALGQGPEFLTYFQNEAQLDKSGLPSDRFFAERPEGSVSTLKIQRTQQEDSAVYLCASSLGQGAPEKLFFGSGTQLSVL.